This TCR beta chain came from a study of response to subunit inactivated influenza vaccine. Study-wide findings and caveats: Authors suggested each seasonal influenza vaccination recruits few new T cells.

This clonotype was observed a few times. Antigen: not known. TCRdb recomputed calls from the RT-PCR reads with MiXCR, one row per CDR3 protein. Of roughly 700,000 distinct CDR3 sequences listed, about 15% were seen once; the top ten hold around 10%. The length of the CDR3 is 15 residues. Between the trimmed V and J ends, which lost 6 bases and 7 bases, there was a span of 16 bases. CDR1 LNHDA and CDR2 SQIVND come from the germline V gene (reference sequence). The TCR comes from a man between 45 and 60 years old who received an inactivated influenza vaccine. This chain joins TRBV19 and TRBJ1-6, with a tentative D call TRBD1 (5 bases). Specimen: PBMCs from blood, collected less than 13 days after vaccination. The CDR3, as DNA: TGTGCCAGTAGCACCTCCGGGGGGTGGAATTCACCCCTCCACTTT. Translated: CASSTSGGWNSPLHF.